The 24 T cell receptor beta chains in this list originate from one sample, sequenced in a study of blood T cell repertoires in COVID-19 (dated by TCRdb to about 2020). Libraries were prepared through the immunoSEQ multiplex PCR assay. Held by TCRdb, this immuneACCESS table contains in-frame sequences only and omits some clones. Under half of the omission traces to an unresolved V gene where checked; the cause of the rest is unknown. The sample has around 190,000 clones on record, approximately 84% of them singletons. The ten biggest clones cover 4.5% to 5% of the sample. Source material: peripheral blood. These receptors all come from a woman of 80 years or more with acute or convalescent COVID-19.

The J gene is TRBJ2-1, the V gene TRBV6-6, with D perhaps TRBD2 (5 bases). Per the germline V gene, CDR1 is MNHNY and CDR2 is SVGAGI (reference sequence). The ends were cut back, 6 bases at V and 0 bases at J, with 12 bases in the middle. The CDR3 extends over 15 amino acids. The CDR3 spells CASSYQGSSYNEQFF. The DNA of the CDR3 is TGTGCCAGCAGCTACCAAGGGAGCTCCTACAATGAGCAGTTCTTC.

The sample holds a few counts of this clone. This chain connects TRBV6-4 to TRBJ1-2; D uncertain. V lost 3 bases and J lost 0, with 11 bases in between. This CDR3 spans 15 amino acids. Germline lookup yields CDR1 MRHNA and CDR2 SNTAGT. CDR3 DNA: TGTGCCAGCAGTGAACAGTTTACTCCTAACTATGGCTACACCTTC. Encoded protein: CASSEQFTPNYGYTF.

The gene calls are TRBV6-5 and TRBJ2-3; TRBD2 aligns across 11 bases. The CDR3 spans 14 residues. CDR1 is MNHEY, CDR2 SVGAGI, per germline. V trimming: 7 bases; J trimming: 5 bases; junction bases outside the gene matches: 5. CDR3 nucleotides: TGTGCCAGCATAGCACTAGCGGGAGTAGATACGCAGTATTTT. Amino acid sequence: CASIALAGVDTQYF.

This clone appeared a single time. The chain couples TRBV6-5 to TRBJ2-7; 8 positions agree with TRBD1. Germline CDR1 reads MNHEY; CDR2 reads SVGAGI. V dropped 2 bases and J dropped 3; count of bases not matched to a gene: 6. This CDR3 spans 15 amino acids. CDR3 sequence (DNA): TGTGCCAGCAGTTACGGTCGACAGGGGTTCTACGAGCAGTACTTC. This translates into CASSYGRQGFYEQYF.

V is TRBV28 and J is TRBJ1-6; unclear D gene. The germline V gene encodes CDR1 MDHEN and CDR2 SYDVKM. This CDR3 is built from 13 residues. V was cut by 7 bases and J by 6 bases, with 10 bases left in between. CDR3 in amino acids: CASMELFNSPLHF. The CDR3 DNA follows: TGTGCCAGCATGGAGCTCTTTAATTCACCCCTCCACTTT.

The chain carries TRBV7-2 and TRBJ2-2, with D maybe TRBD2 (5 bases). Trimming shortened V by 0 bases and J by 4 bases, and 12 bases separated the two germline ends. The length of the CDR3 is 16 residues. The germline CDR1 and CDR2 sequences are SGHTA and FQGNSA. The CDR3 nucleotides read TGTGCCAGCAGCTTAGCGGGAGTGAGTGGCACCGGGGAGCTGTTTTTT. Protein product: CASSLAGVSGTGELFF.

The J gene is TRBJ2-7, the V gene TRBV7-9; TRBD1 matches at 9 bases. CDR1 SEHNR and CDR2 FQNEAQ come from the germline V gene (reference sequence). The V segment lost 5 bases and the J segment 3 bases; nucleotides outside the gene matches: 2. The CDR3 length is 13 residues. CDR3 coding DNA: TGTGCCAGCAGCCCGGGACAGGGCTACGAGCAGTACTTC. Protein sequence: CASSPGQGYEQYF.

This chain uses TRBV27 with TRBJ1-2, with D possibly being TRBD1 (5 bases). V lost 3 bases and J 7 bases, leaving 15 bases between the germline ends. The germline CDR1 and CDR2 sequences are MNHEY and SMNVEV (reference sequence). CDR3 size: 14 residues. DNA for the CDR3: TGTGCCAGCAGTTTGAAACCCGACAGAGGTGGCTACACCTTC. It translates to CASSLKPDRGGYTF.

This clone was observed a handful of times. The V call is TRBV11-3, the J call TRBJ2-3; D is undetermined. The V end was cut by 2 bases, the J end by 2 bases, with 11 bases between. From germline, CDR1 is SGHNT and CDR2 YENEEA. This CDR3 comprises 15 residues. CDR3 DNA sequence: TGTGCCAGCAGCTTATCCGGGTTCGACACAGATACGCAGTATTTT. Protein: CASSLSGFDTDTQYF.

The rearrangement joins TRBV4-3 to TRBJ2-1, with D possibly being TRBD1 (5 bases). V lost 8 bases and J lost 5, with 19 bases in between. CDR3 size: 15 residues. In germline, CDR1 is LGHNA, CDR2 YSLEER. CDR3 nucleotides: TGCGCCAGCGGACCGGGTTTGGACATTAACAATGAGCAGTTCTTC. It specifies CASGPGLDINNEQFF.

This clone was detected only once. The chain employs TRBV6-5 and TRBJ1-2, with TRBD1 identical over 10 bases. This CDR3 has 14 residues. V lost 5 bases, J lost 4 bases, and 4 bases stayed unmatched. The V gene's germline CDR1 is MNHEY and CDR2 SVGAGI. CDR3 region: CASSPDRGPYGYTF. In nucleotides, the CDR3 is TGTGCCAGCAGTCCCGACAGGGGGCCCTATGGCTACACCTTC.

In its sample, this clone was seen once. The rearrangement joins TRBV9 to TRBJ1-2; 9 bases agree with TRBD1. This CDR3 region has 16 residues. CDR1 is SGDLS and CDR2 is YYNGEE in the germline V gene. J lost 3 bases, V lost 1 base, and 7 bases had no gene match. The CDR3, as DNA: TGTGCCAGCAGCGTATCGGGACAGGGCTTGGACTATGGCTACACCTTC. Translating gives CASSVSGQGLDYGYTF.

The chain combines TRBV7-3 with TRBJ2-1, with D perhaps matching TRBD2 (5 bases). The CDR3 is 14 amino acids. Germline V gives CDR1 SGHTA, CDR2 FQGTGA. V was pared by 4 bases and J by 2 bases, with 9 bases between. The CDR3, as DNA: TGTGCCAGCAGCTCCGGACTGCCCTACAATGAGCAGTTCTTC. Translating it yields CASSSGLPYNEQFF.

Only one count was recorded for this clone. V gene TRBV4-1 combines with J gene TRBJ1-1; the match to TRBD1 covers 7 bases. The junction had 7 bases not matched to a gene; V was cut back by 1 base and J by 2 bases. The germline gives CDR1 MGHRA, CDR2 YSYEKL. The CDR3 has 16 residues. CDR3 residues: CASSQGDRVANTEAFF. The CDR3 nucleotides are TGCGCCAGCAGCCAAGGCGACAGGGTTGCAAACACTGAAGCTTTCTTT.

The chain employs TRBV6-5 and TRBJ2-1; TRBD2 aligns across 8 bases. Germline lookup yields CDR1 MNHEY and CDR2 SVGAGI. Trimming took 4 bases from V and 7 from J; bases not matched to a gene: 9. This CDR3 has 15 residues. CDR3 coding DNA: TGTGCCAGCAGTTCCTGGGCGGGAGGATGGAATGAGCAGTTCTTC. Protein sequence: CASSSWAGGWNEQFF.

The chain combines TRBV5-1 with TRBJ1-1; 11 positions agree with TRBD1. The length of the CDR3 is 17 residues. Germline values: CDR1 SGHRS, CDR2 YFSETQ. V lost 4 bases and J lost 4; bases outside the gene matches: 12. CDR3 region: CASSPTGTGGSGTEAFF. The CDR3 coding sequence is TGCGCCAGCAGCCCGACCGGGACAGGGGGGTCGGGCACTGAAGCTTTCTTT. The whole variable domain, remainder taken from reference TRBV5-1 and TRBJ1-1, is KAGVTQTPRYLIKTRGQQVTLSCSPISGHRSVSWYQQTPGQGLQFLFEYFSETQRNKGNFPGRFSGRQFSNSRSEMNVSTLELGDSALYLCASSPTGTGGSGTEAFFGQGTRLTVV.

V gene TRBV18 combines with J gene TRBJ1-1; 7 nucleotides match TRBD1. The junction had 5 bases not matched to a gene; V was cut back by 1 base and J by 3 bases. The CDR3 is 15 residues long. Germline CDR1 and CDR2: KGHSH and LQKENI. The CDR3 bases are TGTGCCAGCTCACCACAGGGGGCGCATCACACTGAAGCTTTCTTT. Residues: CASSPQGAHHTEAFF.

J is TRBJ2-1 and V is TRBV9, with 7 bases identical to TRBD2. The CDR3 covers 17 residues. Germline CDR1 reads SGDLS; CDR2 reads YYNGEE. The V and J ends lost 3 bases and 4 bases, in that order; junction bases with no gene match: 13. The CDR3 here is CASSATLIWEGYNEQFF. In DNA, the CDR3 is TGTGCCAGCAGCGCTACCCTCATTTGGGAGGGTTACAATGAGCAGTTCTTC.

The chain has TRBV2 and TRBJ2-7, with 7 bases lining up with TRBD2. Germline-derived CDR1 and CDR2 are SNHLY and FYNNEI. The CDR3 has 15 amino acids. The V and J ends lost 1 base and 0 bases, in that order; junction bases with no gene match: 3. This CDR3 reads CASSEGGSTSYEQYF. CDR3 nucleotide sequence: TGTGCCAGCAGTGAAGGCGGGAGTACCTCCTACGAGCAGTACTTC.

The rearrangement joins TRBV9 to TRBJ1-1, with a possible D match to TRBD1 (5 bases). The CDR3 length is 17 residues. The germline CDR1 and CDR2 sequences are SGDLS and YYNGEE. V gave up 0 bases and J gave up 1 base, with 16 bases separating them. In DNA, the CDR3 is TGTGCCAGCAGCGTAGCGGGGGGGGAGACGTCGAACACTGAAGCTTTCTTT. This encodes CASSVAGGETSNTEAFF.

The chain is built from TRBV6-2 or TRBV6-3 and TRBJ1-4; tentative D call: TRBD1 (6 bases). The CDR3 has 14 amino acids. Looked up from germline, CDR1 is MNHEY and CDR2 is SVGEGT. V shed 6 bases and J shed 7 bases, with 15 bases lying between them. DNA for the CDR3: TGTGCCAGCAGCAGCACAGGGTACATTGAAAAACTGTTTTTT. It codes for CASSSTGYIEKLFF.

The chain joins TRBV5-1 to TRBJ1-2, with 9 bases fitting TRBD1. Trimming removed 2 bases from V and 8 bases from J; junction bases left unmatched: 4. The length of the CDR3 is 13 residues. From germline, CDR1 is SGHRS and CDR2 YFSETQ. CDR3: CASSFRDREGYTF. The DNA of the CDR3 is TGCGCCAGCAGCTTCCGGGACAGGGAGGGCTACACCTTC.

The CDR3 protein is CASSAGQGAFSPLHF. DNA of the CDR3: TGTGCCAGCAGCGCCGGACAGGGGGCTTTTTCACCCCTCCACTTT. This sequence joins TRBV6-5 and TRBJ1-6; TRBD1 agrees at 11 bases. The CDR3 is 15 residues long. J gave up 9 bases and V 6 bases, and 7 bases lay outside the gene matches. The germline CDR1 and CDR2 sequences are MNHEY and SVGAGI.

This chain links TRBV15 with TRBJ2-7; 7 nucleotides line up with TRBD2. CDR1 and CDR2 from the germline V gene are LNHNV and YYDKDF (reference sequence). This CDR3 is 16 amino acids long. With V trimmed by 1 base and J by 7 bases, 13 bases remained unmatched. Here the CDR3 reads CATSRVEAGPSFEQYF. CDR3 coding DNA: TGTGCCACCAGCAGAGTAGAAGCGGGACCCTCGTTTGAGCAGTACTTC.